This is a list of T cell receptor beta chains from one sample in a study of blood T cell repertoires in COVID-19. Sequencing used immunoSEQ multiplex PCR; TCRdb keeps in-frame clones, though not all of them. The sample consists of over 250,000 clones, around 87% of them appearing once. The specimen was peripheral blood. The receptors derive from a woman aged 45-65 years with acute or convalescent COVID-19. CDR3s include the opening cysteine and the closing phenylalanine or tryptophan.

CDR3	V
CAISESKRLNTEAFF	TRBV10-3
CASLLAGGNNEQFF	TRBV2
CASSLGINQPQHF	TRBV28
CASSYGTGGHGYTF	TRBV6-6
CASSVAAGELFF	TRBV9
CASSLFRDMEKYF	TRBV11-2
CASSPSWREQPQHF	TRBV5-1
CASSGGGTGAHEQYF	TRBV5-1
CASSAGAFAGANVLTF	TRBV5-1
CASRPPGQNTEAFF	TRBV28
CASSDSYTEAFF	TRBV6-1
CASSVGPGMNTEAFF	TRBV9
CASSYSRFSGNTIYF	TRBV6-2/TRBV6-3
CASSLGLYEQYF	TRBV5-8
CSVAGGTGDTEAFF	TRBV29-1
CSAKRDRGAYF	TRBV20-1
CSGTYPDRGYEQYF	TRBV29-1
CASSVEIYEQYF	TRBV2
CASSLWSLGGFYNEQFF	TRBV27
CASRRTGDYGYTF	TRBV11-2
CASSSSGVGQETQYF	TRBV5-5
CASSVTGLQQDTQYF	TRBV9
CASSPRDRVAYEQYF	TRBV5-4
CASSPEARRGEAFF	TRBV7-9
CASSGTDRGKSPLHF	TRBV5-6
CAISSGQLQETQYF	TRBV10-3
CASSAGQTETQYF	TRBV2
CASSLEGNRKNTEAFF	TRBV5-4
CASSQGLRVRGTEAFF	TRBV3-1/TRBV3-2
CATKYQGQDTEAFF	TRBV6-6
CATSRDYRDEQYF	TRBV15
CASSLKHLSGANVLTF	TRBV27
CSASRQGDQPQHF	TRBV20-1
CASTPNPGRRDTGELFF	TRBV7-9
CASSSSGASFEQYF	TRBV7-9
CASSQDAQVSGNTIYF	TRBV4-3
CASSPGTSVYNEQFF	TRBV18
CASSPRGTGGVREQFF	TRBV18
CASGTVGTGTTDTQYF	TRBV7-3
CASSDTSSSYEQYF	TRBV18
CASSDSGTSGYNEQFF	TRBV6-4
CASSLGGTGSNQPQHF	TRBV7-2
CASRPPTGWYTEAFF	TRBV7-2
CAWSPTSGPYNEQFF	TRBV30
CASSMRTSGRGEQFF	TRBV7-2
CASSYRQVLNEKLFF	TRBV6-5
CASSSVKGATGYEQYF	TRBV6-5
CASSFFGQSNQPQHF	TRBV6-6
CASSYPGEDTQYF	TRBV18
CASRPETLSYEQYF	TRBV6-2/TRBV6-3
CATSDTEPSGSKHEQYF	TRBV24-1
CASSRDRVWEKLFF	TRBV6-5
CASGGDNQPQHF	TRBV2
CASRAFRGSTNEKLFF	TRBV7-9